Listed below are T cell receptor beta chains from one sample, sequenced in a study of shared clonotypes between healthy human individuals. Clones were read by immunoSEQ multiplex PCR, and TCRdb kept only the in-frame ones, dropping some. Of more than 600,000 clones in the sample, roughly 94% were seen once. Sequenced: naive CD8+ T cells sorted from blood. The receptor source for this set is a young man in good health. CDR3s include the opening cysteine and the closing phenylalanine or tryptophan. The order of the fields is D gene, clone size, J gene, CDR3 length, V gene, CDR3 DNA, CDR3 protein. A D gene is named only where the DNA matches it firmly. Not every row has a clone size; where given, it reads once, few, many or a size class.

NA few TRBJ2-3 13 TRBV7-9 TGTGCCAGCAGCTTACTGGGGGCAGATACGCAGTATTTT CASSLLGADTQYF
NA NA TRBJ2-1 14 TRBV6-5 TGTGCCAGCAGAGACGCAAGCTCCTACAATGAGCAGTTCTTC CASRDASSYNEQFF
TRBD1 few TRBJ1-5 16 TRBV7-9 TGTGCCAGCACGGCAACCGAGGACAGGGGAGAACAGCCCCAGCATTTT CASTATEDRGEQPQHF
NA NA TRBJ2-1 16 TRBV4-1 TGCGCCAGCAGCCAAGAGGGGTTGTCCCCCTACAATGAGCAGTTCTTC CASSQEGLSPYNEQFF
TRBD1 NA TRBJ2-7 17 TRBV11-1 TGTGCCAGCAGCCCCGCCTCTCTCCGGGACAGCTCCTACGAGCAGTACTTC CASSPASLRDSSYEQYF
TRBD2 NA TRBJ2-7 19 TRBV28 TGTGCCAGCAGCTCCCCGCTGACTAGCGGAGAATACCTCTCCTACGAGCAGTACTTC CASSSPLTSGEYLSYEQYF
TRBD2 once TRBJ2-2 19 TRBV5-1 TGCGCCAGCAACCACCCCCGGGAGGGGAGGACAGACGTCACCGGGGAGCTGTTTTTT CASNHPREGRTDVTGELFF
NA NA TRBJ1-1 13 TRBV6-1 TGTGCCAGCACCGGGACACCTGGAGCTGAAGCTTTCTTT CASTGTPGAEAFF
NA NA TRBJ2-1 20 TRBV4-1 TGCGCCAGCAGCCAAGATAACGCCCCGCGTGTAGAAAGGTCCTACAATGAGCAGTTCTTC CASSQDNAPRVERSYNEQFF
TRBD1 few TRBJ2-3 14 TRBV7-9 TGTGCCAGCAGCTTTCCAGGGGGCGCAGATACGCAGTATTTT CASSFPGGADTQYF
NA NA TRBJ2-7 15 TRBV7-8 TGTGCCAGCAGCTTAGCTGAAGGGAAAGGGTACGAGCAGTACTTC CASSLAEGKGYEQYF
NA NA TRBJ2-1 13 TRBV2 TGTGCCAGCACCGAGATGGGGCGGAATGAGCAGTTCTTC CASTEMGRNEQFF
NA NA TRBJ2-1 15 TRBV28 TGTGCCAGCAGTTTAGATTGGGAGGGGGTCAATGAGCAGTTCTTC CASSLDWEGVNEQFF
TRBD2 once TRBJ2-1 16 TRBV11-2 TGTGCCAGCAGTAATCGCGGTAGCGGGAGCTACAATGAGCAGTTCTTC CASSNRGSGSYNEQFF
NA NA TRBJ1-1 14 TRBV2 TGTGCCACTGACACGGGACCTGGGAACACTGAAGCTTTCTTT CATDTGPGNTEAFF
NA NA TRBJ2-5 13 TRBV28 TGTGCCAGCTGCTGCGGGGCCCAAGAGACCCAGTACTTC CASCCGAQETQYF
TRBD2 NA TRBJ2-1 14 TRBV2 TGTGCCAGCAGTTCGGGACTAGCCTACAATGAGCAGTTCTTC CASSSGLAYNEQFF
TRBD1 few TRBJ1-5 13 TRBV29-1 TGCAGCGTTGAGGAGGGGGCGGGCCAGCCCCAGCATTTT CSVEEGAGQPQHF
NA NA TRBJ1-1 15 TRBV27 TGTGCCAGCAGTTTATCAGGGGGGTTTAACACTGAAGCTTTCTTT CASSLSGGFNTEAFF
TRBD2 NA TRBJ2-1 15 TRBV11-2 TGTGCCAGCAGCCTGACTAGCGGGGGCTACAATGAGCAGTTCTTC CASSLTSGGYNEQFF
NA NA TRBJ2-7 12 TRBV6-5 TGTGCCAGCAGCAGAGACAGCTACGAGCAGTACTTC CASSRDSYEQYF
NA NA TRBJ1-4 15 TRBV11-1 TGTGCCAGCAGGCGCCTTGTCACCCTACGTGGAAAACTGTTTTTT CASRRLVTLRGKLFF
NA NA TRBJ2-7 13 TRBV7-9 TGTGCCAGCATACCTTCCGGCGGATACGAGCAGTACTTC CASIPSGGYEQYF
TRBD2 NA TRBJ2-1 16 TRBV28 TGTGCCAGCAGTCCCCTAGCGGGAGAGGTTGGGAATGAGCAGTTCTTC CASSPLAGEVGNEQFF
NA NA TRBJ2-7 13 TRBV27 TGTGCCAGCAGTTTATCGATCGGCTACGAGCAGTACTTC CASSLSIGYEQYF
TRBD2 NA TRBJ2-3 17 TRBV25-1 TGTGCCAGCAGTGATATGGCTAGCGGGCCTAGCACAGATACGCAGTATTTT CASSDMASGPSTDTQYF
NA NA TRBJ2-3 12 TRBV29-1 TGCAGCTTGGATCTCGGCACAGATACGCAGTATTTT CSLDLGTDTQYF
NA NA TRBJ2-5 16 TRBV7-2 TGTGCCAGCAGCTTAATGCGGGTAGAGATCCAAGAGACCCAGTACTTC CASSLMRVEIQETQYF
NA NA TRBJ2-1 17 TRBV11-2 TGTGCCAGCAGCTTAGATCGCCTGGGGGGACGGAACAATGAGCAGTTCTTC CASSLDRLGGRNNEQFF
NA once TRBJ1-1 16 TRBV2 TGTGCCAGCAAGGGTACTTCACGGGGCTGGAACACTGAAGCTTTCTTT CASKGTSRGWNTEAFF
NA NA TRBJ1-3 14 TRBV11-2 TGTGCCAGCAGCCGACATAGCGAAGGAAACACCATATATTTT CASSRHSEGNTIYF
TRBD2 NA TRBJ2-2 17 TRBV14 TGTGCCAGCAGCCCTCATACTAGCGGGAAGAACACCGGGGAGCTGTTTTTT CASSPHTSGKNTGELFF
TRBD2 NA TRBJ2-1 17 TRBV9 TGTGCCAGCAGCGCCAGAGAACTAGCGGGAATAAACAATGAGCAGTTCTTC CASSARELAGINNEQFF
NA once TRBJ2-7 15 TRBV6-6 TGTGCCAGCAGTCAACCGCCCGGGGGCCAAAACGAGCAGTACTTC CASSQPPGGQNEQYF
NA few TRBJ2-7 11 TRBV28 TGTGCCAGCAGTCACAACTACGAGCAGTACTTC CASSHNYEQYF
NA NA TRBJ1-1 13 TRBV6-4 TGTGCCAGCCGACAGGCCATGAACACTGAAGCTTTCTTT CASRQAMNTEAFF
NA NA TRBJ2-7 16 TRBV7-9 TGTGCCAGCAGCCCAAGACACGGGACCTCCTCCTACGAGCAGTACTTC CASSPRHGTSSYEQYF
TRBD1 NA TRBJ2-7 15 TRBV19 TGTGCCAGTAGTATTGGGACAGGGATAGGCTACGAGCAGTACTTC CASSIGTGIGYEQYF
TRBD1 NA TRBJ2-7 13 TRBV6-5 TGTGCCAGCAGGATACAGGGGACGCACGAGCAGTACTTC CASRIQGTHEQYF
TRBD2 few TRBJ2-1 16 TRBV28 TGTGCCAGCAGTTCAAGGAGCGGGAGGGCCGAGAATGAGCAGTTCTTC CASSSRSGRAENEQFF
NA once TRBJ2-3 16 TRBV5-1 TGCGCCAGCATGCCTAGGGGGGTTACTAGCACAGATACGCAGTATTTT CASMPRGVTSTDTQYF
NA few TRBJ2-2 13 TRBV29-1 TGCAGCGTTGATCCATCGAACACCGGGGAGCTGTTTTTT CSVDPSNTGELFF
TRBD1 NA TRBJ2-1 13 TRBV7-9 TGTGCTAGCAGCTCTGGACAGGGTACTGAGCAGTTCTTC CASSSGQGTEQFF
NA NA TRBJ1-3 16 TRBV2 TGTGCCAGCAGCTTGAGCCTGGGGGCGACTGGAAACACCATATATTTT CASSLSLGATGNTIYF
TRBD2 NA TRBJ2-7 16 TRBV27 TGTGCCAGCAGGACCTCCATAGCGGGGGTGGTCCACGAGCAGTACTTC CASRTSIAGVVHEQYF
TRBD2 NA TRBJ2-5 16 TRBV27 TGTGCCAGCAGTCCCCTGACTAGCGGGAGTGGTGAGACCCAGTACTTC CASSPLTSGSGETQYF
TRBD2 NA TRBJ2-1 14 TRBV9 TGTGCCAGCAGCCCCCTAGCGGGAGTAAATGAGCAGTTCTTC CASSPLAGVNEQFF